What follows are 18 T cell receptor beta chains derived from one specimen sequenced in a study of identical twins. Using its own MiXCR run on the 5' RACE reads, TCRdb lists one record per CDR3 protein. The sample holds about 660,000 distinct CDR3 sequences, less than 10% seen once. These data also featured in a second study, about yellow fever vaccine responses in identical twins.

Sequencing was carried out using PBMCs. The receptors derive from a woman under 30 in good health.

The CDR3, as DNA: TGTGCCAGCAGCCAAGATCTTGGCCAGTCGAGGTACTTC. Amino acids: CASSQDLGQSRYF. V usage is TRBV14 and J usage is TRBJ2-7; D remains ambiguous. V was cut by 0 bases and J by 12 bases, with 15 bases left in between. CDR3 size: 13 residues. Germline lookup yields CDR1 SGHDN and CDR2 FVKESK.

This clonotype has just a few counts. V and J are TRBV29-1 and TRBJ2-5; D is perhaps TRBD1 (6 bases). There are 13 residues in the CDR3. V was clipped by 5 bases and J by 1 base, with 11 bases between them. Per germline, CDR1 SQVTM and CDR2 ANQGSEA. The CDR3 region has the DNA TGCAGCGTTATAACAGGGCCCCAAGAGACCCAGTACTTC. Protein sequence: CSVITGPQETQYF.

This clonotype was seen at least ten times. This chain connects TRBV12-3 or TRBV12-4 to TRBJ2-7; D may be TRBD1 (5 bases). The V end lost 3 bases, the J end lost 6 bases, and 15 bases lay between the germline ends. This CDR3 region has 14 residues. The CDR3 DNA is TGTGCCAGCAGTTTGCAGGGATGGGTAAGCGAGCAGTACTTC. Translating gives CASSLQGWVSEQYF.

The rearrangement links TRBV7-9 to TRBJ2-3, with 9 bases aligning to TRBD2. V was pared by 3 bases and J by 6 bases, with 4 bases of the junction left unmatched. The CDR3 totals 14 residues. Germline CDR1 SEHNR, CDR2 FQNEAQ (reference sequence). CDR3 in DNA: TGTGCCAGCAGCTTTAGCGGGGGTTATGATACGCAGTATTTT. It encodes CASSFSGGYDTQYF. Drawing the rest from reference TRBV7-9 and TRBJ2-3, the complete variable domain is DTGVSQNPRHKITKRGQNVTFRCDPISEHNRLYWYRQTLGQGPEFLTYFQNEAQLEKSRLLSDRFSAERPKGSFSTLEIQRTEQGDSAMYLCASSFSGGYDTQYFGPGTRLTVL.

This clonotype appeared a few times. One junction end does not reproduce the germline sequence, and a read error may be involved. The CDR3 here is CASSVAGKAYEQYF. DNA for the CDR3: TGTGCCAGCAGCGTAGCGGGTAAGGCCTACGAGCAGTACTTC. The genes are TRBV11-1 and TRBJ2-7; 7 bases are shared with TRBD2. CDR1 and CDR2 (germline): SGHAT, FQDESV (reference sequence). The length of the CDR3 is 14 residues. Combining the CDR3 with reference TRBV11-1 and TRBJ2-7 gives the whole variable domain EAEVAQSPRYKITEKSQAVAFWCDPISGHATLYWYRQILGQGPELLVQFQDESVVDDSQLPKDRFSAERLKGVDSTLKIQPAELGDSAMYLCASSVAGKAYEQYFGPGTRLTVT.

As DNA, the CDR3 is TGTGCCAGCAGCTTCCTATCGGACAGCTATGGCTACACCTTC. This sequence encodes CASSFLSDSYGYTF. The chain combines TRBV7-9 with TRBJ1-2; D might be TRBD1 (6 bases). Between the trimmed V and J ends, which lost 3 bases and 4 bases, there was a span of 12 bases. The CDR3 contains 14 residues. Germline V gene data show CDR1 as SEHNR and CDR2 as FQNEAQ (reference sequence).

This clonotype was recorded a few times. The chain links TRBV10-2 to TRBJ2-3, with TRBD2 matching 8 bases. V lost 6 bases and J lost 5; bases outside the gene matches: 7. The CDR3 has 14 amino acids. Germline V gene sequence: CDR1 WSHSY, CDR2 SAAADI. CDR3 protein: CASSLGLVKDTQYF. CDR3 nucleotide sequence: TGCGCCAGCAGCTTGGGACTAGTGAAAGATACGCAGTATTTT.

V and J are TRBV11-2 and TRBJ1-5; D not resolved. The V and J ends lost 1 base and 3 bases respectively, with 7 bases between them. Looked up from germline, CDR1 is SGHAT and CDR2 is FQNNGV. The CDR3 sequence is 14 residues long. The CDR3 here is CASSLGRNNQPQHF. CDR3 DNA: TGTGCCAGCAGCTTAGGACGGAACAATCAGCCCCAGCATTTT. Supplemented by reference TRBV11-2 and TRBJ1-5, the full variable domain reads EAGVAQSPRYKIIEKRQSVAFWCNPISGHATLYWYQQILGQGPKLLIQFQNNGVVDDSQLPKDRFSAERLKGVDSTLKIQPAKLEDSAVYLCASSLGRNNQPQHFGDGTRLSIL.

This clonotype was detected ten times or more. The chain combines TRBV11-2 with TRBJ2-3; TRBD2 might be the D (6 bases). The CDR3 covers 15 residues. V was cut by 1 base and J by 2 bases, with 10 bases left in between. CDR1 is SGHAT, CDR2 FQNNGV, per germline. The CDR3 DNA reads TGTGCCAGCAGCTTAGGGGCGGGGAACACAGATACGCAGTATTTT. It translates to CASSLGAGNTDTQYF.

CDR3 nucleotide sequence: TGCGCCAGCCATCCCCGGGACAGGAGAGCAGATACGCAGTATTTT. Protein sequence: CASHPRDRRADTQYF. The gene calls are TRBV5-1 and TRBJ2-3; 8 positions match TRBD1. Germline loops: CDR1 SGHRS, CDR2 YFSETQ. Trimming at V came to 7 bases and at J to 4 bases, leaving 11 bases not matched to a gene. This CDR3 has 15 residues. Drawing the rest from reference TRBV5-1 and TRBJ2-3, the complete variable domain is KAGVTQTPRYLIKTRGQQVTLSCSPISGHRSVSWYQQTPGQGLQFLFEYFSETQRNKGNFPGRFSGRQFSNSRSEMNVSTLELGDSALYLCASHPRDRRADTQYFGPGTRLTVL.

The rearrangement joins TRBV6-1 to TRBJ1-1, with D possibly being TRBD1 (5 bases). Germline CDR1 MNHNS, CDR2 SASEGT. The V and J ends lost 7 bases and 4 bases respectively, with 10 bases between them. The CDR3 consists of 12 residues. In DNA, the CDR3 is TGTGCCAGCAATCAGGGTCCCACTGAAGCTTTCTTT. This encodes CASNQGPTEAFF.

CDR3 region: CASSIEGAEDTQYF. The CDR3 DNA sequence: TGTGCCAGTAGTATCGAGGGGGCGGAAGATACGCAGTATTTT. This rearrangement joins TRBV19 to TRBJ2-3, with 7 bases that match TRBD1. Germline V gene sequence: CDR1 LNHDA, CDR2 SQIVND (reference sequence). The CDR3 consists of 14 residues. V was pared by 3 bases and J by 5 bases, with 5 bases of the junction left unmatched.

The chain combines TRBV11-2 with TRBJ1-1, with D possibly matching TRBD1 (5 bases). This CDR3 spans 15 amino acids. Per the germline V gene, CDR1 is SGHAT and CDR2 is FQNNGV. Trimming stripped 5 bases from V and 1 base from J, with 14 bases between. This CDR3 reads CASSGWVTANTEAFF. The CDR3 DNA is TGTGCCAGCAGCGGGTGGGTGACAGCGAACACTGAAGCTTTCTTT.

This chain connects TRBV4-2 to TRBJ2-7, with D possibly TRBD1 on 5 matching bases. V was trimmed by 4 bases and J by 0 bases, leaving 16 bases between them. The germline V gene has CDR1 LGHNA and CDR2 YNFKEQ. CDR3 length: 16 amino acids. The CDR3 is CASSPGLRGYSYEQYF. CDR3 coding DNA: TGTGCCAGCAGCCCCGGGCTAAGGGGCTACTCCTACGAGCAGTACTTC.

The chain couples TRBV9 to TRBJ1-5; no clear D gene. From germline, CDR1 is SGDLS and CDR2 YYNGEE. Deletions cut 3 bases from V and 0 bases from J, with 7 bases between. The CDR3 sequence is 14 residues long. The CDR3 nucleotides read TGTGCCAGCAGCGACGCAGATAGCAATCAGCCCCAGCATTTT. Protein: CASSDADSNQPQHF.

This clonotype turned up a few times. This sequence joins TRBV6-1 and TRBJ2-7, with 11 nucleotides matching TRBD2. J gave up 2 bases and V 7 bases, and 10 bases lay outside the gene matches. Germline V gene data show CDR1 as MNHNS and CDR2 as SASEGT. The CDR3 length is 16 residues. The CDR3 loop is CASIKELAGGTYEQYF. The CDR3 nucleotides are TGTGCCAGCATAAAGGAGCTAGCGGGAGGCACCTACGAGCAGTACTTC.

The rearrangement joins TRBV10-3 to TRBJ2-2, with D uncertain. This CDR3 region has 13 residues. Trimming shortened V by 4 bases and J by 6 bases, and 9 bases separated the two germline ends. In germline, CDR1 is ENHRY, CDR2 SYGVKD. The CDR3 DNA sequence: TGTGCCATCAGTGGCGTTCCCGCCGGGGAGCTGTTTTTT. Translation: CAISGVPAGELFF.

The chain couples TRBV5-1 to TRBJ2-1; no definite D call. From germline, CDR1 is SGHRS and CDR2 YFSETQ. The CDR3 is 16 amino acids. V was pared by 0 bases and J by 0 bases, with 10 bases between. The CDR3 coding sequence is TGCGCCAGCAGCTTGGCAGAACTGAGCTCCTACAATGAGCAGTTCTTC. It encodes CASSLAELSSYNEQFF.